This is a list of T cell receptor beta chains from one sample in a study of blood T cell repertoires in COVID-19. The table came from immunoSEQ multiplex PCR; TCRdb's copy has only in-frame clones and leaves some out. The sample lists some 150,000 clones; around four fifths were seen once. Input material: peripheral blood. All receptors derive from a woman of 80 years or more with acute or convalescent COVID-19. CDR3s include the opening cysteine and the closing phenylalanine or tryptophan. The order of the fields is V gene, D gene, J gene, clone size, CDR3 DNA, CDR3 protein. D genes are given only for firm matches. Part of the rows lack a size; the others show once, few, many or a class for expanded clones.

TRBV1	.	TRBJ2-7	.	TGCACCAGCAGCCAGGTTCGACTAGCGGCCTCCTACGAGCAGTACTTC	CTSSQVRLAASYEQYF
TRBV28	TRBD1	TRBJ2-7	.	TGTGCCAGCAGTTCGCCCGGACAGGCCTACGAGCAGTACTTC	CASSSPGQAYEQYF
TRBV3-1/TRBV3-2	TRBD1	TRBJ2-6	.	TGTGCCAGCAGCCAAGCGACAGGGAACTCTGGGGCCAACGTCCTGACTTTC	CASSQATGNSGANVLTF
TRBV6-6	.	TRBJ1-1	.	TGTGCCAGCAGCCGGGACTGGAGCACTGAAGCTTTCTTT	CASSRDWSTEAFF
TRBV27	TRBD2	TRBJ2-7	.	TGTGCCAGCAGTTTATTAGCGGGGAACTACGAGCAGTACTTC	CASSLLAGNYEQYF
TRBV5-1	TRBD1	TRBJ1-5	few	TGCGCCAGCAGCTTTCAGGGGGGTGGACAGCCCCAGCATTTT	CASSFQGGGQPQHF
TRBV7-2	TRBD2	TRBJ2-7	.	TGTGCCAGCAGCTCCAGCGGGATGTTCTACGAGCAGTACTTC	CASSSSGMFYEQYF
TRBV9	TRBD1	TRBJ1-6	.	TGTGCCAGCAGCGTATTAGGCAGGGGGCCATTTAAAAGCAGCTCCTATAATTCACCCCTCCACTTT	CASSVLGRGPFKSSSYNSPLHF
TRBV9	.	TRBJ1-5	.	TGTGCCAGCAGCGTAGACGCCGGTGATCAGCCCCAGCATTTT	CASSVDAGDQPQHF
TRBV11-2	.	TRBJ2-7	.	TGTGCCAGCAGCTTCCGGTCCCAAGAAGCCCAGCAGTACTTC	CASSFRSQEAQQYF
TRBV11-2	.	TRBJ2-1	once	TGTGCCAGCAGTCCGTACCTCGCACAGGGCTCCTACAATGAGCAGTTCTTC	CASSPYLAQGSYNEQFF
TRBV11-2	.	TRBJ2-2	.	TGTGCCAGCAGCTTTAGCACCGGGGAGCTGTTTTTT	CASSFSTGELFF
TRBV12-5	TRBD1	TRBJ1-1	.	TGTGCTAGTGGTCCGGCGACAGGGCATGTAGCTTTCTTT	CASGPATGHVAFF
TRBV19	TRBD2	TRBJ2-1	.	TGTGCCAGTAGTAAGGGACTAGCGGGAGGGGGCTCCTACAATGAGCAGTTCTTC	CASSKGLAGGGSYNEQFF
TRBV28	.	TRBJ1-2	once	TGTGCCAGCAGTTTACTGGACAGAGCGGTTCACACCTTC	CASSLLDRAVHTF
TRBV5-1	TRBD1	TRBJ1-4	.	TGCGCCAGCAGCCCGGGACAGAATGAAAAACTGTTTTTT	CASSPGQNEKLFF
TRBV2	.	TRBJ1-6	.	TGTGCCAGCAGTGGAGGAGTACCTAATAATTCACCCCTCCACTTT	CASSGGVPNNSPLHF
TRBV27	.	TRBJ2-5	.	TGTGCCAGCAGTGTAACAGGGTTTGAGACCCAGTACTTC	CASSVTGFETQYF
TRBV24-1	.	TRBJ2-1	.	TGTGCCACCAGTGATCAGGGGCGGCCCTACAATGAGCAGTTCTTC	CATSDQGRPYNEQFF
TRBV9	TRBD1	TRBJ1-2	once	TGTGCCAGCAGCTCACAGGGGACAGCTAACTATGGCTACACCTTC	CASSSQGTANYGYTF
TRBV6-5	.	TRBJ2-4	.	TGTGCCAGCAGTTACTCTAGCGCCGAGGCCAAAAACATTCAGTACTTC	CASSYSSAEAKNIQYF
TRBV3-1/TRBV3-2	.	TRBJ2-7	.	TGTGCCAGCAGCCAAGGGCACAGGGCTTACGACGAGCAGTACTTC	CASSQGHRAYDEQYF
TRBV20-1	.	TRBJ1-5	.	TGCAGTGCTAGTTTGGCAGGGCCGGGCAATCAGCCCCAGCATTTT	CSASLAGPGNQPQHF
TRBV11-2	TRBD2	TRBJ2-3	once	TGTGCCAGCAGCTGGGGGAGACTAGCGGGGGGTTTCACAGATACGCAGTATTTT	CASSWGRLAGGFTDTQYF
TRBV18	.	TRBJ1-1	.	TGTGCCAGCTCACCAGCCAGGGGTGCTGAAGCTTTCTTT	CASSPARGAEAFF
TRBV2	TRBD1	TRBJ2-1	.	TGTGCCAGCAGGACAGGGGGTTCCTACAATGAGCAGTTCTTC	CASRTGGSYNEQFF
TRBV18	.	TRBJ1-2	.	TGTGCCAGCTCACTTGAACCGGACAGCTGGGGCTACACCTTC	CASSLEPDSWGYTF
TRBV28	.	TRBJ2-1	.	TGTGCCAGCAGCCCAATCCTCATATCTAGCTCCTACAATGAGCAGTTCTTC	CASSPILISSSYNEQFF
TRBV11-2	TRBD2	TRBJ2-7	.	TGTGCCAGCAGCTTAGCTAGCGGGATGCCCTACGAGCAGTACTTC	CASSLASGMPYEQYF
TRBV28	.	TRBJ2-7	.	TGTGCCAGCAAGGTGAGGGACTTCCTCTACGAGCAGTACTTC	CASKVRDFLYEQYF
TRBV18	TRBD1	TRBJ1-2	.	TGTGCCAGCTCACCAGGGACAGCTCTTAATAACTATGGCTACACCTTC	CASSPGTALNNYGYTF